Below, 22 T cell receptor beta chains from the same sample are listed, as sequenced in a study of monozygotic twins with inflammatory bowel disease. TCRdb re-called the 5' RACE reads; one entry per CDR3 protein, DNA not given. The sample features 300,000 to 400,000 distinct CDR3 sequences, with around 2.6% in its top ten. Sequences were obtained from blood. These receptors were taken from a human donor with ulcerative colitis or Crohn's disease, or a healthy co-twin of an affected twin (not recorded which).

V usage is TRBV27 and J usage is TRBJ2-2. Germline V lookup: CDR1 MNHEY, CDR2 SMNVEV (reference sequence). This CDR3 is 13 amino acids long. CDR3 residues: CASSVTSTGELFF.

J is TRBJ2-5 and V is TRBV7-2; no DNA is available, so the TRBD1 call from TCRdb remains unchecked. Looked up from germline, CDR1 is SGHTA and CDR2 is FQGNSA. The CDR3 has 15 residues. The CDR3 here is CASSRVSGSYETLYF. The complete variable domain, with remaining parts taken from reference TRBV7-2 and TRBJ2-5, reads GAGVSQSPSNKVTEKGKDVELRCDPISGHTALYWYRQSLGQGLEFLIYFQGNSAPDKSGLPSDRFSAERTGGSVSTLTIQRTQQEDSAVYLCASSRVSGSYETLYFGPGTRLLVL.

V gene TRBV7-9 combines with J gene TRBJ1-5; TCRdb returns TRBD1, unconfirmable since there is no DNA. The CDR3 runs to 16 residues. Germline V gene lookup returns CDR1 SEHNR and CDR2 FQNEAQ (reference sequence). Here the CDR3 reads CASSLDGSRGNQPQHF. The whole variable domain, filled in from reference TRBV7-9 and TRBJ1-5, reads DTGVSQNPRHKITKRGQNVTFRCDPISEHNRLYWYRQTLGQGPEFLTYFQNEAQLEKSRLLSDRFSAERPKGSFSTLEIQRTEQGDSAMYLCASSLDGSRGNQPQHFGDGTRLSIL.

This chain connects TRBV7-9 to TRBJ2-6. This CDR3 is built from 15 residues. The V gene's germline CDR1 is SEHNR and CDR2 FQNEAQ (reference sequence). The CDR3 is CASSLEGSWANVLTF.

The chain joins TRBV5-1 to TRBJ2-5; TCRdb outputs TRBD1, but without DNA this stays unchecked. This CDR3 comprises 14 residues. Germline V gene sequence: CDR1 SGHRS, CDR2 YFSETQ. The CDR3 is CASSLSGGGETQYF.

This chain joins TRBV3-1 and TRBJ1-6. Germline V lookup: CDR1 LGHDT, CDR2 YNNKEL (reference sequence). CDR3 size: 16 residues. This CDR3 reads CASSQGSGQRNSPLHF.

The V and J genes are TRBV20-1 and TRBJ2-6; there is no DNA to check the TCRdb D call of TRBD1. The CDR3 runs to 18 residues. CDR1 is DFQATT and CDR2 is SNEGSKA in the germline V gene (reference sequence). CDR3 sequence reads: CSARPTGTGGSGANVLTF.

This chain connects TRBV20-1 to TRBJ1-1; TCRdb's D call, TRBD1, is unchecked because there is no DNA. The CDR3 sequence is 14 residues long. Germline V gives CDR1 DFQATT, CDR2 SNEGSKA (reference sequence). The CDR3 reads CSARDPQGRTEAFF.

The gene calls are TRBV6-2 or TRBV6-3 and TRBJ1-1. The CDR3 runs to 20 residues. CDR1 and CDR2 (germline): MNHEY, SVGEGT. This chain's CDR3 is CASSYFVDSRRGLAHAEAFF.

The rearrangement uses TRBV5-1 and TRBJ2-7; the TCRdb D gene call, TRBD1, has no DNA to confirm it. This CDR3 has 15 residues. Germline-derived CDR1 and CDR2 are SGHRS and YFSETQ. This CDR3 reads CASSPDARGWNEQYF.

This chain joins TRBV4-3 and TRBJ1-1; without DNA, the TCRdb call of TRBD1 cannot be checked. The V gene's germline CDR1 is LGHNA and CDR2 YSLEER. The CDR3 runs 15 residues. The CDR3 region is CASSQEFGGHTEAFF.

The CDR3 is CSVLTGGGNQPQHF. The chain combines TRBV29-1 with TRBJ1-5; the TCRdb call, TRBD1, lacks DNA for checking. Germline V gene lookup returns CDR1 SQVTM and CDR2 ANQGSEA. This CDR3 comprises 14 residues. The whole variable domain, filled in from reference TRBV29-1 and TRBJ1-5, reads SAVISQKPSRDICQRGTSLTIQCQVDSQVTMMFWYRQQPGQSLTLIATANQGSEATYESGFVIDKFPISRPNLTFSTLTVSNMSPEDSSIYLCSVLTGGGNQPQHFGDGTRLSIL.

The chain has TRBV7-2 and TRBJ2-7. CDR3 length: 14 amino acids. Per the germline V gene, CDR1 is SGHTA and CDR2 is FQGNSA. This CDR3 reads CASSLVLSSYEQYF. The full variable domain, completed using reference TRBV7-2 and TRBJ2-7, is GAGVSQSPSNKVTEKGKDVELRCDPISGHTALYWYRQSLGQGLEFLIYFQGNSAPDKSGLPSDRFSAERTGGSVSTLTIQRTQQEDSAVYLCASSLVLSSYEQYFGPGTRLTVT.

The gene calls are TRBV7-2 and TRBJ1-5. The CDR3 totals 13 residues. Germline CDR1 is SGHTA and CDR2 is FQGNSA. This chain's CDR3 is CASSVRTTQPQHF.

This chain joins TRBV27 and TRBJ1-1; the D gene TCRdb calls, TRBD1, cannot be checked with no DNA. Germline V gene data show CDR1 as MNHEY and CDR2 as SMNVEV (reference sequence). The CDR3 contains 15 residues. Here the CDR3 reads CASTLTGPANTEAFF.

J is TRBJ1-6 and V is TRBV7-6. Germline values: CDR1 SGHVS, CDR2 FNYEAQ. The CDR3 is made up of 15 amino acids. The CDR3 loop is CASSLLTFWNSPLHF.

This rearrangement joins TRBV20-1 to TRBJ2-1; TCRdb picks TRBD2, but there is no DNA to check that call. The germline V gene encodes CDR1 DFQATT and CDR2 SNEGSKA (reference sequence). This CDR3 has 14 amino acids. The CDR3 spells CSVPPLAGASHQFF.

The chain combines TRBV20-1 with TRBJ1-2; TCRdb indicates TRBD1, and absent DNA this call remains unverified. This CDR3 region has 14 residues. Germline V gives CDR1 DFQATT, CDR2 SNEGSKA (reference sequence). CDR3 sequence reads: CSAREAERAYGYTF.

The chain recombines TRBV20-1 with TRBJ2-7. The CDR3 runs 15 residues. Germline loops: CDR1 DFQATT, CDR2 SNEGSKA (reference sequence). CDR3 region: CSARDRAGGFYEQYF.

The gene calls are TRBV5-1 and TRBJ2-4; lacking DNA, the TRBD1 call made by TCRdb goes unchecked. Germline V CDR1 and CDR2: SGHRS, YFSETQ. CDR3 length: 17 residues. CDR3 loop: CASSLATGQGRENIQYF.

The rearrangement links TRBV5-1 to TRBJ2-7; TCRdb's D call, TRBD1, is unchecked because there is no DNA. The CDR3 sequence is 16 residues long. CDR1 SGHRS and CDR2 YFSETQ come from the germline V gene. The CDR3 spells CASSEITGIIFYEQYF.

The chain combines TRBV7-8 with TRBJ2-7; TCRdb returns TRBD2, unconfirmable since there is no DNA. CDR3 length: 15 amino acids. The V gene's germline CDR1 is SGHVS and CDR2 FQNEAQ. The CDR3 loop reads CASSLRGTSSYEQYF.